This is a list of T cell receptor beta chains from one sample in a study of T cell responses to AZD1222 COVID-19 vaccine. Some clones are missing from TCRdb's copy, which holds only in-frame ones; the method was immunoSEQ multiplex PCR. The data hold 120,000 or so clones, with 84% observed a single time. The specimen was peripheral blood, collected 28 days after the second AZD1222 dose. These receptors were collected from an adult who received the AZD1222 COVID-19 vaccine. The CDR3 runs from the conserved cysteine through the conserved F or W. D genes are given only for firm matches. Clone size is stated in some rows and not others, as once, few, many or a class when expanded.

>15|TRBV28|-|TRBJ2-6|-
TGTGCCAGCAGAAAAGGAGGGTCTGGGGCCAACGTCCTGACTTTC
CASRKGGSGANVLTF
>12|TRBV5-6|-|TRBJ1-2|-
TGTGCCAGCAGCCTTGACGGCTATGGCTACACCTTC
CASSLDGYGYTF
>15|TRBV5-6|-|TRBJ2-3|-
TGTGCCAGCAGCTCGACCCCGGGAGGCACAGATACGCAGTATTTT
CASSSTPGGTDTQYF
>13|TRBV29-1|-|TRBJ2-7|-
TGCAGCGTTGTTGGTGTCGATTCCTACGAGCAGTACTTC
CSVVGVDSYEQYF
>14|TRBV5-1|-|TRBJ2-3|-
TGCGCCAGCAGCTTTGAGGCCAGTACAGATACGCAGTATTTT
CASSFEASTDTQYF
>16|TRBV11-2|few|TRBJ1-6|-
TGTGCCAGCAGCCGGTGGGCCGGGACGGAGAATTCACCCCTCCACTTT
CASSRWAGTENSPLHF
>14|TRBV5-5|-|TRBJ1-1|-
TGTGCCAGCAGCCCCTTAACGGGGCACACTGAAGCTTTCTTT
CASSPLTGHTEAFF
>15|TRBV10-3|-|TRBJ2-2|-
TGTGCCATCAGTGAGTCCCGGGTGGGAACCGGGGAGCTGTTTTTT
CAISESRVGTGELFF
>17|TRBV19|-|TRBJ1-5|-
TGTGCCAGTAGTATATTCAGGCCGGAGCCAACTTATCAGCCCCAGCATTTT
CASSIFRPEPTYQPQHF
>14|TRBV9|-|TRBJ1-3|-
TGTGCCAGCAGCGTGACTGACTCTGGAAACACCATATATTTT
CASSVTDSGNTIYF
>16|TRBV11-1|-|TRBJ2-5|TRBD2
TGTGCCAGCAGCTTAGGTTCGGGAGGTGGGAAAGAGACCCAGTACTTC
CASSLGSGGGKETQYF
>14|TRBV5-1|-|TRBJ1-4|TRBD1
TGCGCCAGCAGCTCGACAGGGGGGTATGAAAAACTGTTTTTT
CASSSTGGYEKLFF
>15|TRBV5-1|-|TRBJ1-2|TRBD1
TGCGCCAGCAGCTTGGCGACAGGGGCAGGAAGCGGCTACACCTTC
CASSLATGAGSGYTF
>15|TRBV5-1|-|TRBJ1-1|-
TGCGCCAGCAGCGGGACCGGCAGGCGGGACACTGAAGCTTTCTTT
CASSGTGRRDTEAFF
>16|TRBV11-3|-|TRBJ2-2|TRBD1
TGTGCCAGCAGCCCCCCGGGACAGGGGAAGGCTAGGGAGCTGTTTTTT
CASSPPGQGKARELFF
>12|TRBV12-3/TRBV12-4|-|TRBJ1-6|-
TGTGCCAGCAGTCCATCTGGTTCACCCCTCCACTTT
CASSPSGSPLHF
>13|TRBV6-1|-|TRBJ2-5|-
TGTGCCAGCAGTGATGGGGGCCCTCGGACCCAGTACTTC
CASSDGGPRTQYF
>15|TRBV2|-|TRBJ1-2|-
TGTGCCAGCATTCCCTTGCGCTTAGCTAACTATGGCTACACCTTC
CASIPLRLANYGYTF
>14|TRBV27|-|TRBJ1-5|TRBD1
TGTGCCAGCAGTTTGAGGGCAGGGGGACAGCCCCAGCATTTT
CASSLRAGGQPQHF
>13|TRBV7-9|-|TRBJ2-1|-
TGTGCCAGCAGCTTGAACGGTTACAATGAGCAGTTCTTC
CASSLNGYNEQFF
>16|TRBV15|-|TRBJ1-6|-
TGTGCCACCAGCAGAGGACTGGTTTCTCCTAATTCACCCCTCCACTTT
CATSRGLVSPNSPLHF
>14|TRBV12-5|-|TRBJ2-1|TRBD2
TGTGCTAGTGGTAACCGCGGGGGTATCAATGAGCAGTTCTTC
CASGNRGGINEQFF
>14|TRBV7-9|few|TRBJ2-3|-
TGTGCCAGCAGCCAAGACATAAGCACAGATACGCAGTATTTT
CASSQDISTDTQYF
>16|TRBV28|few|TRBJ2-2|-
TGTGCCAGCAGCCTTGGAGGGCGCGTCCTCACCGGGGAGCTGTTTTTT
CASSLGGRVLTGELFF
>11|TRBV30|-|TRBJ1-1|-
TGTGCCTGGAGTGGGCACCATGAAGCTTTCTTT
CAWSGHHEAFF
>13|TRBV2|once|TRBJ2-3|-
TGTGCCAGCGGGCTCCAGGGGACAGATACGCAGTATTTT
CASGLQGTDTQYF
>13|TRBV11-3|medium-sized|TRBJ2-7|-
TGTGCCAGCAGCTTACAGGGCGACGACGAGCAGTACTTC
CASSLQGDDEQYF